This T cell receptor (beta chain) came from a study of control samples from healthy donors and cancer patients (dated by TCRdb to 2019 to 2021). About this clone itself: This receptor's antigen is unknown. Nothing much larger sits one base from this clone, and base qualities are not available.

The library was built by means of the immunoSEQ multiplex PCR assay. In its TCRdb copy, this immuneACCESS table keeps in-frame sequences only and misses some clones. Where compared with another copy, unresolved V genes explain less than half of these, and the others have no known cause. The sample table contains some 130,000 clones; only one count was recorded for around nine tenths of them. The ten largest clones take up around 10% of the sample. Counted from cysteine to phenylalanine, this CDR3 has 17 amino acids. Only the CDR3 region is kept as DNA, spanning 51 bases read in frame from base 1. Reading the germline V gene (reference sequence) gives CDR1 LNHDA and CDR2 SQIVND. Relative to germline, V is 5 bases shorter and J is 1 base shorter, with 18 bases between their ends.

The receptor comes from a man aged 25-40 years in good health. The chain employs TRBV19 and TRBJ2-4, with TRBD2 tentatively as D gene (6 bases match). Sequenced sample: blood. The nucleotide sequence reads TGTGCCAGTAGTCCGCGGGGAGGATCTGTGGCCAAAAACATTCAGTACTTC. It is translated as CASSPRGGSVAKNIQYF.